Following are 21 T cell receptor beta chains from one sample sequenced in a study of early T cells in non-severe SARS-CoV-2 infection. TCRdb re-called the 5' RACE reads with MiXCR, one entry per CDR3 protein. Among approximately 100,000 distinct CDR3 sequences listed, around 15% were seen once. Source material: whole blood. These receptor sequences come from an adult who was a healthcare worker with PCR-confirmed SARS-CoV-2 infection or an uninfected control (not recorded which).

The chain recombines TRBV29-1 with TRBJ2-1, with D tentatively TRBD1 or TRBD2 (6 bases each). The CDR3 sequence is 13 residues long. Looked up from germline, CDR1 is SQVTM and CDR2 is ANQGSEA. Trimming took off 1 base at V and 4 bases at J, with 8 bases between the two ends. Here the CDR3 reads CSVEAGAYNEQFF. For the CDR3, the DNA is TGCAGCGTTGAAGCGGGGGCATACAATGAGCAGTTCTTC.

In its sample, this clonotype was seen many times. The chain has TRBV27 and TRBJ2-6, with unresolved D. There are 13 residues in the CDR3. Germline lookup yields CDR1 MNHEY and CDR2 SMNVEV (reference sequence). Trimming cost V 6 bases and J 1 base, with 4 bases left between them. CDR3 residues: CASRESGANVLTF. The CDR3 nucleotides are TGTGCCAGCAGGGAATCTGGGGCCAACGTCCTGACTTTC.

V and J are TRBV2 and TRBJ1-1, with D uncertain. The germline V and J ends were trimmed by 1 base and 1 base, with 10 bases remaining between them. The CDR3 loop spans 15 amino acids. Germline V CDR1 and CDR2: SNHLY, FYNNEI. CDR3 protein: CASSEVPLSNTEAFF. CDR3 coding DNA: TGTGCCAGCAGTGAAGTCCCTCTCTCGAACACTGAAGCTTTCTTT.

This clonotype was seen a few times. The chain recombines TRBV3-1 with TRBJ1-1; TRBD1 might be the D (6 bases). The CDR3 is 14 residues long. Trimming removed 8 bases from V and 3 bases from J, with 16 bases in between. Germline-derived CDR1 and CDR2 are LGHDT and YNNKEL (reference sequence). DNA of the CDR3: TGTGCCAGCTACAATTCAGGGGTGGACACTGAAGCTTTCTTT. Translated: CASYNSGVDTEAFF.

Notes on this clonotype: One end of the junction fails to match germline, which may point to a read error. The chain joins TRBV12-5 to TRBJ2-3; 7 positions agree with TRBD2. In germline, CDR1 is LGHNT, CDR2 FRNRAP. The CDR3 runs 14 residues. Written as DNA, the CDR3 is TGTGCTAGTGGCTTGGGGGGGAGCACAGATACGCAGTATTTT. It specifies CASGLGGSTDTQYF. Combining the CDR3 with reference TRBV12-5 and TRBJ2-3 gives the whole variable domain DARVTQTPRHKVTEMGQEVTMRCQPILGHNTVFWYRQTMMQGLELLAYFRNRAPLDDSGMPKDRFSAEMPDATLATLKIQPSEPRDSAVYFCASGLGGSTDTQYFGPGTRLTVL.

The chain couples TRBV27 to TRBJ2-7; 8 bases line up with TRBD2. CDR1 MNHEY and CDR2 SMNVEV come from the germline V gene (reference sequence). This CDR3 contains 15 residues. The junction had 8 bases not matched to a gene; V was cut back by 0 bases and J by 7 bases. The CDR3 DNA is TGTGCCAGCAGTTTATCAAGCCTCCCGGGAGGGGAGCAGTACTTC. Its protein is CASSLSSLPGGEQYF.

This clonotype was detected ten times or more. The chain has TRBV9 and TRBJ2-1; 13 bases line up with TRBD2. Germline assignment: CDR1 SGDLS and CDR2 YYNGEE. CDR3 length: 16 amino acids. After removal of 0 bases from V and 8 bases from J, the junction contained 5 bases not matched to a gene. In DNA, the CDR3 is TGTGCCAGCAGCGTAGCCGGACTAGCGGGGGCCTATGAGCAGTTCTTC. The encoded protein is CASSVAGLAGAYEQFF. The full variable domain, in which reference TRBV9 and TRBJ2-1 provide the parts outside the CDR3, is DSGVTQTPKHLITATGQRVTLRCSPRSGDLSVYWYQQSLDQGLQFLIQYYNGEERAKGNILERFSAQQFPDLHSELNLSSLELGDSALYFCASSVAGLAGAYEQFFGPGTRLTVL.

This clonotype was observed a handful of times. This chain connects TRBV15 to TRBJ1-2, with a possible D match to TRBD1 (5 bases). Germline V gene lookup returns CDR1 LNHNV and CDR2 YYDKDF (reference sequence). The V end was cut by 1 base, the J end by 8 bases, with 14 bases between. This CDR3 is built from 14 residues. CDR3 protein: CATSRVTGLWGYTF. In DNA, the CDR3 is TGTGCCACCAGCAGAGTAACAGGTCTATGGGGCTACACCTTC. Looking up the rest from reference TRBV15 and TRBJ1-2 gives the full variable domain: DAMVIQNPRYQVTQFGKPVTLSCSQTLNHNVMYWYQQKSSQAPKLLFHYYDKDFNNEADTPDNFQSRRPNTSFCFLDIRSPGLGDTAMYLCATSRVTGLWGYTFGSGTRLTVV.

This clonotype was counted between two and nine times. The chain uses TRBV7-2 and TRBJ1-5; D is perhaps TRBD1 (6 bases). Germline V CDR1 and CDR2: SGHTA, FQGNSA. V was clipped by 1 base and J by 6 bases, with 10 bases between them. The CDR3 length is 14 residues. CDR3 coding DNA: TGTGCCAGCAGCTTAGACAGGGTATCTCAGCCCCAGCATTTT. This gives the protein CASSLDRVSQPQHF. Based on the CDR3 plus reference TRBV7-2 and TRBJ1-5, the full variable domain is GAGVSQSPSNKVTEKGKDVELRCDPISGHTALYWYRQSLGQGLEFLIYFQGNSAPDKSGLPSDRFSAERTGGSVSTLTIQRTQQEDSAVYLCASSLDRVSQPQHFGDGTRLSIL.

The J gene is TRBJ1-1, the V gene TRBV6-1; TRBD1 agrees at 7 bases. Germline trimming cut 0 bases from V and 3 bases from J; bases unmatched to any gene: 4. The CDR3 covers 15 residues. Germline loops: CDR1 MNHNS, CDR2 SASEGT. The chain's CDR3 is CASSEAGGGDTEAFF. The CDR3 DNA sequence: TGTGCCAGCAGTGAAGCAGGGGGCGGGGACACTGAAGCTTTCTTT.

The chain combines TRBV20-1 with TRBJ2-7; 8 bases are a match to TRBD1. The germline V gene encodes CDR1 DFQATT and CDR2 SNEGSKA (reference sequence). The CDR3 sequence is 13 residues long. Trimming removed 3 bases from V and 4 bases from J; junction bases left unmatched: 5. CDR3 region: CSASRGQAYEQYF. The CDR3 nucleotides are TGCAGTGCTAGCCGGGGACAGGCTTACGAGCAGTACTTC.

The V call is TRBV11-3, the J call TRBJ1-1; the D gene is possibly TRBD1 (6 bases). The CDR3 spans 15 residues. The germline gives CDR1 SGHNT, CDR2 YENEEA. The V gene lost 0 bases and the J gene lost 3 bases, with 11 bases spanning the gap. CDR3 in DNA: TGTGCCAGCAGCTTAGATGGGGGGGCGGACACTGAAGCTTTCTTT. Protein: CASSLDGGADTEAFF.

The DNA of the CDR3 is TGTGCCAGCAGCTTAGAGACCATTCCGGGACCGCCAGGGAATGAGCAGTTCTTC. Translation gives CASSLETIPGPPGNEQFF. This sequence joins TRBV11-3 and TRBJ2-1; D is perhaps TRBD1 or TRBD2 (5 bases each). The CDR3 covers 18 residues. CDR1 is SGHNT and CDR2 is YENEEA in the germline V gene. Trimming pared 0 bases from V and 7 bases from J, leaving 22 bases between.

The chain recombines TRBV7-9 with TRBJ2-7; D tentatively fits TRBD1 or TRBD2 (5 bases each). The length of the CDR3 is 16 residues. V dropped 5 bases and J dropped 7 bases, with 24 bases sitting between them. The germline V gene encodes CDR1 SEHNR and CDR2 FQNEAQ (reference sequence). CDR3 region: CASSALNPGRAGEQYF. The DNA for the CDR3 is TGTGCCAGCAGCGCCCTTAACCCAGGGCGGGCAGGGGAGCAGTACTTC.

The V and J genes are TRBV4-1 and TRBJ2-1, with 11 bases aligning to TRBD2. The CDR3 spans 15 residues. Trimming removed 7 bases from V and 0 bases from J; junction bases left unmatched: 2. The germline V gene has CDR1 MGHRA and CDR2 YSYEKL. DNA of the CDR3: TGCGCCAGCACCCTAGCGGGGGGCTCCTACAATGAGCAGTTCTTC. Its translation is CASTLAGGSYNEQFF.

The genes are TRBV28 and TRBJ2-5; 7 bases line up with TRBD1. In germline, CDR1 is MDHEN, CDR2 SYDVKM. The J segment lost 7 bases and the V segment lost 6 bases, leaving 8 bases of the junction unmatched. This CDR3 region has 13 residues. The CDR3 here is CASRFRGIGTQYF. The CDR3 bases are TGTGCCAGCAGGTTCAGGGGGATAGGGACCCAGTACTTC.

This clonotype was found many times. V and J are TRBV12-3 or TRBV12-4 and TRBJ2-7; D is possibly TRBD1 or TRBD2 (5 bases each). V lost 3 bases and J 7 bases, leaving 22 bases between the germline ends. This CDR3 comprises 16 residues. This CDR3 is CASSFQTSGGRAEQYF. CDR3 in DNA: TGTGCCAGCAGTTTCCAGACTTCTGGGGGACGGGCGGAGCAGTACTTC.

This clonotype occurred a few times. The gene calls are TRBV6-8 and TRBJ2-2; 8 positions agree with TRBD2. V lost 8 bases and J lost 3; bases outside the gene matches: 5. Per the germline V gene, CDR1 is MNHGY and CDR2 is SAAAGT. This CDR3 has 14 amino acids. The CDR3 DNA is TGTGCCAGCCGAGCGGGGGTTGACACCGGGGAGCTGTTTTTT. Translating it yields CASRAGVDTGELFF.

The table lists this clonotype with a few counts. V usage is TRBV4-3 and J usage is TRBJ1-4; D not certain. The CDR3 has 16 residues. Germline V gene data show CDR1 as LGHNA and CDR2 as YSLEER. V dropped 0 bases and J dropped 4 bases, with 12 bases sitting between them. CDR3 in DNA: TGCGCCAGCAGCCAAGATGTGGCGGAGGATAATGAAAAACTGTTTTTT. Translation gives CASSQDVAEDNEKLFF.

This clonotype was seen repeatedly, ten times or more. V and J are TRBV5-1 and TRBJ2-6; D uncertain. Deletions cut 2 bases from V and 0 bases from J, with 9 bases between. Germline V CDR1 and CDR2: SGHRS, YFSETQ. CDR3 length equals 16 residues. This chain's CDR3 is CASSLSQDSGANVLTF. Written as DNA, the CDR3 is TGCGCCAGCAGCTTAAGCCAGGACTCTGGGGCCAACGTCCTGACTTTC.

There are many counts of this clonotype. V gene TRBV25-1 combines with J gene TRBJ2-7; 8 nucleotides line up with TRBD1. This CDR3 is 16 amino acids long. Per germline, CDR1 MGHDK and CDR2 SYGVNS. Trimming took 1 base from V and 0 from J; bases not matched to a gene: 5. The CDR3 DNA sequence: TGTGCCAGCAGTGAATGGAGGACAGGGACCTCCTACGAGCAGTACTTC. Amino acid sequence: CASSEWRTGTSYEQYF.